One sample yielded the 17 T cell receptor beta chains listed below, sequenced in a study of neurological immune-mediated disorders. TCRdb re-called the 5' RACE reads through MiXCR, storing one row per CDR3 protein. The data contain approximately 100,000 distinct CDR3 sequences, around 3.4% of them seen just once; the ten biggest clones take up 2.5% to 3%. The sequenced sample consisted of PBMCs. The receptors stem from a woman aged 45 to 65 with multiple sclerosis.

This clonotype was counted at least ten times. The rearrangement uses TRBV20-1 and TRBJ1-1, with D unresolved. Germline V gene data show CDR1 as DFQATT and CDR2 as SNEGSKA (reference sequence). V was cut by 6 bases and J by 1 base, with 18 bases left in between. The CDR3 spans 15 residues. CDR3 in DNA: TGCAGTGCCTCAATGAGTTCTACCGCGAACACTGAAGCTTTCTTT. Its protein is CSASMSSTANTEAFF.

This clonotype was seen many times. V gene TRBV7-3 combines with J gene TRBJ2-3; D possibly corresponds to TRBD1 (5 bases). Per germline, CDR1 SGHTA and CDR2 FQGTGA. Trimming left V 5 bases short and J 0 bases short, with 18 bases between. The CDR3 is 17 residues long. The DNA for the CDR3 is TGTGCCAGCAGCCCCCGTTGGGGCCCACCTAGCACAGATACGCAGTATTTT. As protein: CASSPRWGPPSTDTQYF. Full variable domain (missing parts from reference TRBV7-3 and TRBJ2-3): GAGVSQTPSNKVTEKGKYVELRCDPISGHTALYWYRQSLGQGPEFLIYFQGTGAADDSGLPNDRFFAVRPEGSVSTLKIQRTERGDSAVYLCASSPRWGPPSTDTQYFGPGTRLTVL.

The DNA for the CDR3 is TGTGCCAGCAGGCACCCGGGAATTAACACCGGGGAGCTGTTTTTT. It encodes CASRHPGINTGELFF. The V call is TRBV27, the J call TRBJ2-2; D may be TRBD2 (5 bases). V lost 6 bases to trimming and J lost 2 bases, with 13 bases between them. CDR1 is MNHEY, CDR2 SMNVEV, per germline (reference sequence). The length of the CDR3 is 15 residues.

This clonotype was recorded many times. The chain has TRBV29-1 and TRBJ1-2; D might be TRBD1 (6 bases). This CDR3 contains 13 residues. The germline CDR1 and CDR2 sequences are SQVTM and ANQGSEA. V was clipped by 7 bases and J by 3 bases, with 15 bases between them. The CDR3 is CSGYRDTDYGYTF. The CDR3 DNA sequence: TGCAGCGGATACCGGGACACTGACTATGGCTACACCTTC.

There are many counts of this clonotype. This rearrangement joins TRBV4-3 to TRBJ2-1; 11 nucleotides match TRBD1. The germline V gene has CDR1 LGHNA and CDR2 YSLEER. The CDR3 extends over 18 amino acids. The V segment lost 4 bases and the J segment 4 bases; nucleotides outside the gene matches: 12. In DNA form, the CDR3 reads TGCGCCAGCAGCCTCCGGTCCTCGGGACAGGGGGGTTACAATGAGCAGTTCTTC. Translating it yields CASSLRSSGQGGYNEQFF.

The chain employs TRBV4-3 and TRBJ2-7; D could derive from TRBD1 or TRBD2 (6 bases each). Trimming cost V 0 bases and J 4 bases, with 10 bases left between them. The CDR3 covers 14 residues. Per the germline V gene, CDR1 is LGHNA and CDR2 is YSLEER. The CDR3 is CASSQDGGGYEQYF. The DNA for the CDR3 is TGCGCCAGCAGCCAAGATGGAGGGGGGTACGAGCAGTACTTC.

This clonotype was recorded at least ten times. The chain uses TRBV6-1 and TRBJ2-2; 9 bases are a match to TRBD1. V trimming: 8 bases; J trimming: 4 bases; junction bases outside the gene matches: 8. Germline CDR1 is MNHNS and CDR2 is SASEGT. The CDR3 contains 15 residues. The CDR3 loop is CASHPGQGFTGELFF. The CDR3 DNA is TGTGCCAGCCATCCGGGACAGGGATTCACCGGGGAGCTGTTTTTT.

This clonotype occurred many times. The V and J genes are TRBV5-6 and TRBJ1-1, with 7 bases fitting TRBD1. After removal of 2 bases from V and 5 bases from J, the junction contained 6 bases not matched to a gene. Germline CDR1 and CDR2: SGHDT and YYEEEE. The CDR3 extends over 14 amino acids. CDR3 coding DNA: TGTGCCAGCAGCTTTCGACAGGGAGGAACTGAAGCTTTCTTT. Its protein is CASSFRQGGTEAFF.

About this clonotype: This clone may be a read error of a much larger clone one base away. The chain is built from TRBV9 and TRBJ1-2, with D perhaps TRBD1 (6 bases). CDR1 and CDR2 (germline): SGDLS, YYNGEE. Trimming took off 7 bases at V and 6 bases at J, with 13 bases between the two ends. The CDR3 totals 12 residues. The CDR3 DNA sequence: TGTGCCAGCGGACTATCAGGGGATGGCTACACCTTC. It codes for CASGLSGDGYTF.

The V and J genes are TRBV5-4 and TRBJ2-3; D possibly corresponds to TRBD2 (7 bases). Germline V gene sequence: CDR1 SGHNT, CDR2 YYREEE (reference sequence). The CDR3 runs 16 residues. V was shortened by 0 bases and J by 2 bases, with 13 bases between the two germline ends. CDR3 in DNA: TGTGCCAGCAGCTTGGTCCTGCGGGGGCCCACAGATACGCAGTATTTT. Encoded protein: CASSLVLRGPTDTQYF.

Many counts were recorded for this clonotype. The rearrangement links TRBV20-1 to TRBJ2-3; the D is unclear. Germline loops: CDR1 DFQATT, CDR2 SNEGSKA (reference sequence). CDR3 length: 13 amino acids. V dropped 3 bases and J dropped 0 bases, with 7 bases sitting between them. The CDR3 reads CSASATSTDTQYF. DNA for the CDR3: TGCAGTGCTAGCGCAACCAGCACAGATACGCAGTATTTT.

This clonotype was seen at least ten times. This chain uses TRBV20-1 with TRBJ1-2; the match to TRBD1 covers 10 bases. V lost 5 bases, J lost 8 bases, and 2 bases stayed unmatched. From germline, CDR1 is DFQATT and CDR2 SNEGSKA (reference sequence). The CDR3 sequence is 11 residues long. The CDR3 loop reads CSAATGGGYTF. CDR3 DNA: TGCAGTGCTGCGACAGGGGGCGGCTACACCTTC.

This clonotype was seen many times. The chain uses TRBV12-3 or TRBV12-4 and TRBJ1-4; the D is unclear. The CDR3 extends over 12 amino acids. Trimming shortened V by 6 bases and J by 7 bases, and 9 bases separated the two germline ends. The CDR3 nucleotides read TGTGCCAGCAGCCCGTTCGGTGAAAAACTGTTTTTT. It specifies CASSPFGEKLFF.

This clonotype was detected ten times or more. In DNA form, the CDR3 reads TGTGCCAGCAGTCCCGGACAGAGACACACAGATACGCAGTATTTT. Its protein is CASSPGQRHTDTQYF. The chain combines TRBV27 with TRBJ2-3, with D maybe TRBD1 (6 bases). This CDR3 region has 15 residues. Trimming pared 5 bases from V and 2 bases from J, leaving 14 bases between. Germline CDR1 and CDR2: MNHEY and SMNVEV (reference sequence).

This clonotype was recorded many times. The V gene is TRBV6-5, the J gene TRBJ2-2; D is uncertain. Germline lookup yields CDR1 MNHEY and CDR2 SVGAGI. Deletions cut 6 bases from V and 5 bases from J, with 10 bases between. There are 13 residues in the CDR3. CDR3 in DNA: TGTGCCAGCAGGGGCCACGGGACCGGGGAGCTGTTTTTT. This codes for CASRGHGTGELFF.

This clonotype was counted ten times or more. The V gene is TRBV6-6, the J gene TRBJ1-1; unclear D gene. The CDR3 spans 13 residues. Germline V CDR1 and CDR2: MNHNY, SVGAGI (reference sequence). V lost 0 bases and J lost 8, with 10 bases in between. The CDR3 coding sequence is TGTGCCAGCAGTTACTCCAATGCGAGAGAAGCTTTCTTT. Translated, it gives CASSYSNAREAFF.

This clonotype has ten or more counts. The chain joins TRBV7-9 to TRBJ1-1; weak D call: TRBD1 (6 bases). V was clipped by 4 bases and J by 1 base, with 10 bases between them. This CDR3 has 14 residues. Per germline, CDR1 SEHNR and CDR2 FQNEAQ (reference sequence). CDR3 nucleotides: TGTGCCAGCAGCTCTCGGGGGGCGAACACTGAAGCTTTCTTT. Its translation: CASSSRGANTEAFF. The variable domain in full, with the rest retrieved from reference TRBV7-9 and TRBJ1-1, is DTGVSQNPRHKITKRGQNVTFRCDPISEHNRLYWYRQTLGQGPEFLTYFQNEAQLEKSRLLSDRFSAERPKGSFSTLEIQRTEQGDSAMYLCASSSRGANTEAFFGQGTRLTVV.